The TCR beta chain under discussion was sequenced for a study of blood T cell repertoires in COVID-19. Original analysis: Estimation of nucleated cell counts was performed using reference gene primer amplification. Profiled with immunoSEQ multiplex PCR; TCRdb holds only in-frame clones, not every one. V and J calls and clone size are those listed in that table; D and trimming were worked out from the DNA. The data show approximately 75,000 clones, more than 65% seen once. In its sample, this clone was seen once. This sequence was found in a woman of 80 years or more with active or convalescent COVID-19. What was sequenced was peripheral blood.

CDR3 bases: TGTGCCAGCAGCAGGGAGACTCGGGAGACCCAGTACTTC. Translated: CASSRETRETQYF. The J gene is TRBJ2-5, the V gene TRBV9; a weak D match, TRBD2 (5 bases). The CDR3 extends over 13 amino acids. Germline-derived CDR1 and CDR2 are SGDLS and YYNGEE. The V and J ends lost 4 bases and 5 bases respectively, with 12 bases between them.